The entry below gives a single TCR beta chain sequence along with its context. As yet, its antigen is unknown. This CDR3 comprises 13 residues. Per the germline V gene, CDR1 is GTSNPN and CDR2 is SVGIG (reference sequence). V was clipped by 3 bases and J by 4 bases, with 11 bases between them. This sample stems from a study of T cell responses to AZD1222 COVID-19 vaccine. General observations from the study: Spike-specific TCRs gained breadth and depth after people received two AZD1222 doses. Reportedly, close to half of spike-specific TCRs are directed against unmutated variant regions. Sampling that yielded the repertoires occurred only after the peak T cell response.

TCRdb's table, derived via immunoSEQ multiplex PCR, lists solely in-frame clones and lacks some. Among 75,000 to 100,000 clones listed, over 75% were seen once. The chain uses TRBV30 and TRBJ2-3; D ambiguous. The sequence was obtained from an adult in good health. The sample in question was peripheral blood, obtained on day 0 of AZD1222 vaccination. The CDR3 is CAWREWIADTQYF. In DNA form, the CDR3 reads TGTGCCTGGAGGGAGTGGATCGCAGATACGCAGTATTTT.